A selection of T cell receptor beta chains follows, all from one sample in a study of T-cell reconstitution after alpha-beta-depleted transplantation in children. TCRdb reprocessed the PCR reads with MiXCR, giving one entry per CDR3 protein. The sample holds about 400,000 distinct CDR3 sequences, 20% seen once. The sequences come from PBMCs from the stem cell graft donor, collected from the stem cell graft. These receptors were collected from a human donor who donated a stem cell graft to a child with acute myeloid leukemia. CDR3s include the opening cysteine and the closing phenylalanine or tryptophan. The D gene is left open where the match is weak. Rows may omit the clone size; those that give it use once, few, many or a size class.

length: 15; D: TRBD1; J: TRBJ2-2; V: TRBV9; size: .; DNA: TGTGCCAGCAGCGTAGGAGGGGGCGACACCGGGGAGCTGTTTTTT; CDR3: CASSVGGGDTGELFF
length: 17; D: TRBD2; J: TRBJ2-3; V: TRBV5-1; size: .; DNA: TGCGCCAGCAGCTTTACAAGACTAGCGGGAGGGTTAGATACGCAGTATTTT; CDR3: CASSFTRLAGGLDTQYF
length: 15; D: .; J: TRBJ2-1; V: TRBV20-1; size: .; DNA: TGCAGTGCTGCCGGGACCCTCCCCGTGGTGGCTGAGCAGTTCTTC; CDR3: CSAAGTLPVVAEQFF
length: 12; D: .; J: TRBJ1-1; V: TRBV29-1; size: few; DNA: TGCAGCGTTGAAAGAAGGGGCCGAAGAGCTTTCTTT; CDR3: CSVERRGRRAFF
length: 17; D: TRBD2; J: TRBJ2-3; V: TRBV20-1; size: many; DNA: TGCAGTGCTAGGATGCCCACACTAGCGGGGGCCACAGATACGCAGTATTTT; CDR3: CSARMPTLAGATDTQYF
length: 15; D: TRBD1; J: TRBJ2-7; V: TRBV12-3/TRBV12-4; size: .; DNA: TGTGCCAGCAGACGAAGGGGACAGGGGACCTACGAGCAGTACTTC; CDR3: CASRRRGQGTYEQYF
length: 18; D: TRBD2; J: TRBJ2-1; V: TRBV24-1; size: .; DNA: TGTGCCACCAGTGCCCTAGCGGGAAAGGGTGGTGAGGACAATGAGCAGTTCTTC; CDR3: CATSALAGKGGEDNEQFF
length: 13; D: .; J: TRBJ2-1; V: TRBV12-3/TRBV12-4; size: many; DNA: TGTGCCAGCAGTTTAGGGGAATATCGTGAGCAGTTCTTC; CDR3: CASSLGEYREQFF
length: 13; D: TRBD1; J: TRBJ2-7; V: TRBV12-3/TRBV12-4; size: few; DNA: TGTGCCAGCAGTAAGGGGGCGTTGTACGAGCAGTACTTC; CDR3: CASSKGALYEQYF
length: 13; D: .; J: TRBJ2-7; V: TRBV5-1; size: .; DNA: TGCGCCAGCAGCCAAACCGCAGGGTTCGAGCAGTACTTC; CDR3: CASSQTAGFEQYF
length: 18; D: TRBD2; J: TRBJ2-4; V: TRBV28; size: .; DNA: TGTGCCAGCAGTTCCGCGGGACTAGCGGGAAGGGCGGGAAACATTCAGTACTTC; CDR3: CASSSAGLAGRAGNIQYF
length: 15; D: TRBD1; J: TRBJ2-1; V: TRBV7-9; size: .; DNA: TGTGCCAGCAGCTCGGGGCAGGGGGCGCGGAATGAGCAGTTCTTC; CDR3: CASSSGQGARNEQFF
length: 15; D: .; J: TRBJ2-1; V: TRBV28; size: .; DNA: TGTGCCAGCAGTTTACCGGGAGATCTGTACAATGAGCAGTTCTTC; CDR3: CASSLPGDLYNEQFF
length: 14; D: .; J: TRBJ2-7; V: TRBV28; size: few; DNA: TGTGCCAGCAGTTTATCCTACCCCATGGGGGAGCAGTACTTC; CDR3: CASSLSYPMGEQYF
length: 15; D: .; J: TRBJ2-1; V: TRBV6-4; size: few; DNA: TGTGCCAGCAGTGACACGGACAGTTCCTACAATGAGCAGTTCTTC; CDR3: CASSDTDSSYNEQFF
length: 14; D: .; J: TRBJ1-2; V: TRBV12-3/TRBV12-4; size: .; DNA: TGTGCCAGCAGTCCTCAGGACAGAGTCTATGGCTACACCTTC; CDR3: CASSPQDRVYGYTF
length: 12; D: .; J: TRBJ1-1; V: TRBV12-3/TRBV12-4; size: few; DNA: TGTGCCAGCAGTTCAGAGGGCACTGAAGCTTTCTTT; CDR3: CASSSEGTEAFF
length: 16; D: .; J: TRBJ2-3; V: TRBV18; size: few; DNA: TGTGCCAGCTCACTCCAAAGTTGGTCCAGCACAGATACGCAGTATTTT; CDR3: CASSLQSWSSTDTQYF
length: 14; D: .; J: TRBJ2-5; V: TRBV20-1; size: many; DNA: TGCAGTGCTAGCTCGAGGACAGCACAAGAGACCCAGTACTTC; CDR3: CSASSRTAQETQYF
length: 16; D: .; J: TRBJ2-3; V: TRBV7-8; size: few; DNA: TGTGCCAGCAGCCTGGTTGGAGACCTGGGCACAGATACGCAGTATTTT; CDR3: CASSLVGDLGTDTQYF
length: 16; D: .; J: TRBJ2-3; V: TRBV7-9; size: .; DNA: TGTGCCAGCAGCTTAGAGGGCGGATTCTACACAGATACGCAGTATTTT; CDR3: CASSLEGGFYTDTQYF